These T cell receptor beta chains were read from a single sample in a study of CD8+ T cells in alopecia areata. Sequencing was performed with immunoSEQ multiplex PCR; in TCRdb, only in-frame clones are kept and a portion is missing. Here the sample spans 200,000 to 250,000 clones, about three fifths being singletons. Sample: CD4+ T cells sorted from blood, taken at week 4, from a patient treated with tofacitinib. The receptors were gathered from a human donor with alopecia areata. Each CDR3 is given with its conserved first and last residue. D genes are given only for firm matches. Clone size is stated in some rows and not others, as once, few, many or a class when expanded.

v_call: TRBV7-2; clone_size: NA; j_call: TRBJ1-2; d_call: NA; cdr3_nt: TGTGCCAGCAGCCGACTACCGCAAGCTAACTATGGCTACACCTTC; cdr3_aa: CASSRLPQANYGYTF
v_call: TRBV9; clone_size: NA; j_call: TRBJ1-5; d_call: NA; cdr3_nt: TGTGCCAGCAGCGAACCTCAGGAGAATCAGCCCCAGCATTTT; cdr3_aa: CASSEPQENQPQHF
v_call: TRBV29-1; clone_size: once; j_call: TRBJ1-1; d_call: NA; cdr3_nt: TGCAGCGTTGCTGGCAAAATGAACACTGAAGCTTTCTTT; cdr3_aa: CSVAGKMNTEAFF
v_call: TRBV18; clone_size: few; j_call: TRBJ2-1; d_call: TRBD2; cdr3_nt: TGTGCCAGCTCACTTTTTAGCACTAGCGGCAATGAGCAGTTCTTC; cdr3_aa: CASSLFSTSGNEQFF
v_call: TRBV6-5; clone_size: NA; j_call: TRBJ2-7; d_call: NA; cdr3_nt: TGTGCCAGCGGGGGGACCTACGAGCAGTACTTC; cdr3_aa: CASGGTYEQYF
v_call: TRBV4-1; clone_size: once; j_call: TRBJ1-2; d_call: NA; cdr3_nt: TGCGCCAGCAGCCAAGGAAGGGGTGGCTATGGCTACACCTTC; cdr3_aa: CASSQGRGGYGYTF
v_call: TRBV6-5; clone_size: once; j_call: TRBJ2-7; d_call: NA; cdr3_nt: TGTGCCAGCAGGCGGGACACGGACTCCAACGAGCAGTACTTC; cdr3_aa: CASRRDTDSNEQYF
v_call: TRBV5-4; clone_size: NA; j_call: TRBJ2-6; d_call: NA; cdr3_nt: TGTGCCAGCAGCTTGGCTCTCCTCTCTGGGGCCAACGTCCTGACTTTC; cdr3_aa: CASSLALLSGANVLTF
v_call: TRBV7-2; clone_size: NA; j_call: TRBJ2-7; d_call: NA; cdr3_nt: TGTGCCAGCAGCTTAGTGGAGGCGGGCTACGAGCAGTACTTC; cdr3_aa: CASSLVEAGYEQYF
v_call: TRBV29-1; clone_size: NA; j_call: TRBJ2-4; d_call: NA; cdr3_nt: TGCAGCGTCGGACAGTTGGAAAACATTCAGTACTTC; cdr3_aa: CSVGQLENIQYF
v_call: TRBV5-4; clone_size: NA; j_call: TRBJ1-1; d_call: TRBD1; cdr3_nt: TGTGCCAGCAGCAGGGACAGGGGGAACACTGAAGCTTTCTTT; cdr3_aa: CASSRDRGNTEAFF
v_call: TRBV30; clone_size: NA; j_call: TRBJ2-3; d_call: NA; cdr3_nt: TGTGCCTGGGGGAATGGTCTGGGCGGGGGCGCAGATACGCAGTATTTT; cdr3_aa: CAWGNGLGGGADTQYF
v_call: TRBV9; clone_size: NA; j_call: TRBJ2-2; d_call: TRBD1; cdr3_nt: TGTGCCAGCAGCGTAGTCCAGGGGGCGGACACCGGGGAGCTGTTTTTT; cdr3_aa: CASSVVQGADTGELFF
v_call: TRBV7-7; clone_size: NA; j_call: TRBJ1-4; d_call: NA; cdr3_nt: TGTGCTAGCAGCTTACAAATAAATGAAAAACTGTTTTTT; cdr3_aa: CASSLQINEKLFF
v_call: TRBV7-9; clone_size: NA; j_call: TRBJ2-7; d_call: TRBD1; cdr3_nt: TGTGCCAGCAGCTCATCCCCCGTTTCGACAGGGGGCCTTTCGTACGAGCAGTACTTC; cdr3_aa: CASSSSPVSTGGLSYEQYF
v_call: TRBV4-3; clone_size: NA; j_call: TRBJ2-4; d_call: NA; cdr3_nt: TGCGCCAGCAGCCAAGATCACCCGGGTCGCTGGAAGTACATTCAGTACTTC; cdr3_aa: CASSQDHPGRWKYIQYF
v_call: TRBV10-3; clone_size: once; j_call: TRBJ1-5; d_call: TRBD1; cdr3_nt: TGTGCCATCAGTGACCTGAAGACCCCACAGGGGCCGGGGGGACAGCCCCAGCATTTT; cdr3_aa: CAISDLKTPQGPGGQPQHF
v_call: TRBV9; clone_size: NA; j_call: TRBJ2-5; d_call: TRBD2; cdr3_nt: TGTGCCAGCAGCGTGAGTAGCGGGGTCCAAGAGACCCAGTACTTC; cdr3_aa: CASSVSSGVQETQYF
v_call: TRBV5-6; clone_size: once; j_call: TRBJ2-2; d_call: TRBD1; cdr3_nt: TGTGCCAGCAGCTTTACAGGGGGCTTGAGGAACCGGGAGCTGTTTTTT; cdr3_aa: CASSFTGGLRNRELFF
v_call: TRBV11-2; clone_size: NA; j_call: TRBJ1-1; d_call: NA; cdr3_nt: TGTGCCAGCAGCTCTCTAGGCACTGAAGCTTTCTTT; cdr3_aa: CASSSLGTEAFF
v_call: TRBV5-1; clone_size: NA; j_call: TRBJ2-4; d_call: NA; cdr3_nt: TGCGCCAGCAGCTTCAACTCGCCCCAAGCCAAAAACATTCAGTACTTC; cdr3_aa: CASSFNSPQAKNIQYF
v_call: TRBV30; clone_size: NA; j_call: TRBJ2-3; d_call: NA; cdr3_nt: TGTGCCTGGAGTGTGGTTACAGATACGCAGTATTTT; cdr3_aa: CAWSVVTDTQYF
v_call: TRBV29-1; clone_size: NA; j_call: TRBJ2-5; d_call: TRBD1; cdr3_nt: TGCAGCGTGAGACAGGGGGAGACCCAGTACTTC; cdr3_aa: CSVRQGETQYF
v_call: TRBV15; clone_size: few; j_call: TRBJ2-7; d_call: TRBD1; cdr3_nt: TGTGCCACCAGCAGGTCCCGGACAGGGGTGGAGCAGTACTTC; cdr3_aa: CATSRSRTGVEQYF
v_call: TRBV7-9; clone_size: NA; j_call: TRBJ2-1; d_call: TRBD1; cdr3_nt: TGTGCCAGCAGCTCGACAGGGGGAATCAATGAGCAGTTCTTC; cdr3_aa: CASSSTGGINEQFF
v_call: TRBV6-6; clone_size: once; j_call: TRBJ2-7; d_call: TRBD2; cdr3_nt: TGTGCCAGCAGCCAGGGCAGCGGGGGAAACTACGAGCAGTACTTC; cdr3_aa: CASSQGSGGNYEQYF
v_call: TRBV19; clone_size: NA; j_call: TRBJ2-7; d_call: TRBD2; cdr3_nt: TGTGCCAGTCGGGTGGATGCGGGGGGTCCTTACGAGCAGTACTTC; cdr3_aa: CASRVDAGGPYEQYF
v_call: TRBV2; clone_size: NA; j_call: TRBJ2-2; d_call: NA; cdr3_nt: TGTGCCAGCAGTGACCAGCGCACCGGGGAGCTGTTTTTT; cdr3_aa: CASSDQRTGELFF
v_call: TRBV5-4; clone_size: NA; j_call: TRBJ1-2; d_call: NA; cdr3_nt: TGTGCCATCATAAAGACAGGAGACTATGGCTACACCTTC; cdr3_aa: CAIIKTGDYGYTF
v_call: TRBV7-2; clone_size: few; j_call: TRBJ1-5; d_call: NA; cdr3_nt: TGTGCCAGCAGCTTAGGTGATAGGGCACAGCCCCAGCATTTT; cdr3_aa: CASSLGDRAQPQHF
v_call: TRBV13; clone_size: NA; j_call: TRBJ1-2; d_call: NA; cdr3_nt: TGTGCCAGCAGCGCAACCCCCCGCCACCTCTATGGCTACACCTTC; cdr3_aa: CASSATPRHLYGYTF
v_call: TRBV7-2; clone_size: many; j_call: TRBJ2-7; d_call: TRBD2; cdr3_nt: TGTGCCAGCAGCTTCGGGGGGATGAGGCTAGGCGAGCAGTACTTC; cdr3_aa: CASSFGGMRLGEQYF
v_call: TRBV2; clone_size: NA; j_call: TRBJ1-2; d_call: NA; cdr3_nt: TGTGCCAGCAGTGAAGACAGGCTTGGCGGCTACACCTTC; cdr3_aa: CASSEDRLGGYTF